Each of the 10 T cell receptor beta chains below was sequenced from the same sample in a study of radiation and T cells in renal cell carcinoma. Libraries were prepared by immunoSEQ multiplex PCR; TCRdb keeps only in-frame clonotypes and omits some of them. The table includes about 150,000 clones, about 91% detected once. Time point given: blood 2 weeks post-SBRT. Documented treatment: 15 Gy SBRT to primary tumor, nephrectomy 4 weeks later. Material: blood, obtained from a patient whose treatment included radiotherapy and nephrectomy. Receptors originate from a woman between 50 and 59 years old with renal cell carcinoma.

The J gene is TRBJ2-7, the V gene TRBV15, with 7 positions matching TRBD1. The trim removed 0 bases at V and 4 bases at J, leaving 12 bases unmatched. Germline V gene sequence: CDR1 LNHNV, CDR2 YYDKDF (reference sequence). This CDR3 comprises 17 residues. Written as DNA, the CDR3 is TGTGCCACCAGCAGAGACCCCAGGGGGACAGCATCTTACGAGCAGTACTTC. Amino acids: CATSRDPRGTASYEQYF.

With regard to this clone: The identical CDR3 is also encoded by other nucleotide sequences in the sample. V gene TRBV15 combines with J gene TRBJ2-5, with unresolved D. CDR1 LNHNV and CDR2 YYDKDF come from the germline V gene (reference sequence). Deletions cut 0 bases from V and 4 bases from J, with 3 bases between. This CDR3 region has 12 residues. The CDR3 bases are TGTGCCACCAGCAGAGATCGAGAGACCCAGTACTTC. This gives the protein CATSRDRETQYF.

This clone was seen only a few times. The gene calls are TRBV14 and TRBJ1-1; 8 bases agree with TRBD1. This CDR3 is built from 12 residues. Trimming took 5 bases from V and 8 from J; bases not matched to a gene: 4. CDR1 and CDR2 (germline): SGHDN, FVKESK. CDR3 loop: CASSKNRGEAFF. The CDR3, as DNA: TGTGCCAGCAGCAAGAACAGGGGGGAAGCTTTCTTT.

V usage is TRBV30 and J usage is TRBJ1-2; no clear D. Trimming left V 0 bases short and J 4 bases short, with 6 bases between. The CDR3 sequence is 12 residues long. CDR1 and CDR2 (germline): GTSNPN, SVGIG (reference sequence). The CDR3 bases are TGTGCCTGGAGTGTAGATCTCTATGGCTACACCTTC. Translating gives CAWSVDLYGYTF.

This clone was counted between two and nine times. The V gene is TRBV2, the J gene TRBJ1-5, with 7 bases lining up with TRBD1. Germline V gene lookup returns CDR1 SNHLY and CDR2 FYNNEI. V trimming: 7 bases; J trimming: 0 bases; junction bases outside the gene matches: 6. The CDR3 covers 15 residues. CDR3 DNA: TGTGCCAGCACTTTAGACAGGGCTAGCAATCAGCCCCAGCATTTT. Its translation is CASTLDRASNQPQHF.

V and J are TRBV4-1 and TRBJ1-5, with no clear D. The CDR3 is 16 residues long. V was cut by 3 bases and J by 5 bases, with 17 bases left in between. Germline V gives CDR1 MGHRA, CDR2 YSYEKL. The CDR3 sequence is CASSHYFRREDQPQHF. CDR3 in DNA: TGCGCCAGCAGCCACTACTTCAGACGGGAGGATCAGCCCCAGCATTTT.

The chain combines TRBV5-1 with TRBJ2-2; TRBD2 matches 10 bases. Germline values: CDR1 SGHRS, CDR2 YFSETQ. This CDR3 comprises 16 residues. The V gene end was trimmed by 4 bases and the J gene end by 3 bases; junction bases not matched to a gene: 6. The CDR3 spells CASSRQRGGHTGELFF. The CDR3 nucleotides are TGCGCCAGCAGCCGTCAGCGGGGGGGCCACACCGGGGAGCTGTTTTTT.

The rearrangement uses TRBV7-2 and TRBJ2-6; possible D gene TRBD2, 6 bases. The germline gives CDR1 SGHTA, CDR2 FQGNSA. V lost 5 bases and J 3 bases, leaving 14 bases between the germline ends. This CDR3 has 16 residues. Written as DNA, the CDR3 is TGTGCCAGCAGCAGGCCGGGGCGGGGTGGGGCCAACGTCCTGACTTTC. It specifies CASSRPGRGGANVLTF.

The chain couples TRBV7-2 to TRBJ1-5, with TRBD1 as a possible D gene (5 bases). The CDR3 is 14 residues long. Germline CDR1 is SGHTA and CDR2 is FQGNSA. With 1 base removed from V and 4 bases from J, the gap between germline ends came to 8 bases. This CDR3 is CASSLEGANQPQHF. As DNA, the CDR3 is TGTGCCAGCAGCTTAGAAGGGGCGAATCAGCCCCAGCATTTT.

With regard to this clone: This sample includes further DNA sequences coding for the same CDR3. The rearrangement joins TRBV18 to TRBJ2-3; no definite D call. V was shortened by 3 bases and J by 3 bases, with 7 bases between the two germline ends. Looked up from germline, CDR1 is KGHSH and CDR2 is LQKENI. The CDR3 runs 13 residues. CDR3: CASSPPNTDTQYF. CDR3 nucleotide sequence: TGTGCCAGCTCACCTCCTAATACAGATACGCAGTATTTT.